The 16 T cell receptor beta chains given below trace back to one sample, sequenced in a study of cytomegalovirus exposure and HLA in healthy donors. PCR employed 60 Vbeta and 13 Jbeta primers. Measured with immunoSEQ multiplex PCR; TCRdb has only the in-frame clones, and not every one. Of 85,000 to 120,000 clones in the sample, around 75% are singletons; the top ten hold 2% to 3%. Sequenced sample: PBMCs. The receptors come from a man in his forties in good health and CMV-seronegative.

The chain employs TRBV19 and TRBJ1-2; unclear D gene. The CDR3 has 13 amino acids. Trimming cost V 5 bases and J 4 bases, with 11 bases left between them. Germline CDR1 is LNHDA and CDR2 is SQIVND (reference sequence). Written as DNA, the CDR3 is TGTGCCAGTAGTTTTTCTACAGCCTATGGCTACACCTTC. It encodes CASSFSTAYGYTF.

V and J are TRBV4-1 and TRBJ1-5; D gene unclear. This CDR3 region has 15 residues. Germline loops: CDR1 MGHRA, CDR2 YSYEKL. V shed 0 bases and J shed 3 bases, with 9 bases lying between them. The CDR3 DNA follows: TGCGCCAGCAGCCAAGATCATCCCTACAATCAGCCCCAGCATTTT. Its protein is CASSQDHPYNQPQHF.

The J gene is TRBJ2-7, the V gene TRBV18; 8 nucleotides line up with TRBD2. The CDR3 runs to 16 residues. The V gene end was trimmed by 3 bases and the J gene end by 5 bases; junction bases not matched to a gene: 12. The germline gives CDR1 KGHSH, CDR2 LQKENI. CDR3 amino acids: CASSPVPGLVRNEQYF. The DNA for the CDR3 is TGTGCCAGCTCACCCGTCCCGGGACTAGTACGGAACGAGCAGTACTTC.

The V call is TRBV19, the J call TRBJ1-4; no definite D call. CDR3 length: 15 amino acids. Trimming shortened V by 3 bases and J by 0 bases, and 8 bases separated the two germline ends. Germline loops: CDR1 LNHDA, CDR2 SQIVND (reference sequence). The CDR3 DNA reads as TGTGCCAGTAGTATCGGAGGGTCAACTAATGAAAAACTGTTTTTT. Translating gives CASSIGGSTNEKLFF.

V is TRBV6-1 and J is TRBJ2-7; TRBD1 matches at 9 bases. The germline V gene has CDR1 MNHNS and CDR2 SASEGT. J lost 1 base, V lost 0 bases, and 4 bases had no gene match. This CDR3 has 16 amino acids. This chain's CDR3 is CASSEARGTGSYEQYF. The CDR3 DNA is TGTGCCAGCAGTGAAGCCCGGGGGACAGGGTCCTACGAGCAGTACTTC.

The chain carries TRBV27 and TRBJ1-1, with TRBD1 as a possible D gene (5 bases). The CDR3 runs to 16 residues. Per germline, CDR1 MNHEY and CDR2 SMNVEV (reference sequence). V was shortened by 5 bases and J by 5 bases, with 21 bases between the two germline ends. The CDR3 DNA is TGTGCCAGCAGTCCCCACAGGTGGGTTTTGGGAACTGAAGCTTTCTTT. This codes for CASSPHRWVLGTEAFF.

The chain links TRBV5-3 to TRBJ1-5; D possibly corresponds to TRBD1 (6 bases). TRBV5-3 is recorded as an ORF, its role being uncertain. The CDR3 sequence is 15 residues long. V gave up 2 bases and J gave up 2 bases, with 11 bases separating them. Written as DNA, the CDR3 is TGTGCCAGAAGCTTAGGACAGCGAGGCAATCAGCCCCAGCATTTT. Residues: CARSLGQRGNQPQHF.

The chain combines TRBV6-1 with TRBJ2-3, with D tentatively TRBD2 (6 bases). The CDR3 length is 15 residues. Germline CDR1 is MNHNS and CDR2 is SASEGT. V shed 5 bases and J shed 2 bases, with 14 bases lying between them. The CDR3 nucleotides read TGTGCCAGCAGTCTCGATGCGGGGAACACAGATACGCAGTATTTT. Protein: CASSLDAGNTDTQYF.

The chain recombines TRBV30 with TRBJ1-4; D not certain. V dropped 3 bases and J dropped 4 bases, with 6 bases sitting between them. CDR3 size: 12 residues. The germline V gene encodes CDR1 GTSNPN and CDR2 SVGIG (reference sequence). CDR3 amino acids: CAWRRFNEKLFF. The CDR3 DNA reads as TGTGCCTGGAGGAGGTTTAATGAAAAACTGTTTTTT.

The rearrangement joins TRBV21-1 to TRBJ1-5; the listed D gene, TRBD1, was not tested against the DNA. TRBV21-1 has pseudogene status. The CDR3 sequence is 12 residues long. Here the CDR3 reads CATRGANQPQHF. CDR3 in DNA: TGTGCCACCCGTGGGGCCAATCAGCCCCAGCATTTT.

This clone showed up just a few times. This chain uses TRBV19 with TRBJ1-6; possible D gene TRBD1, 5 bases. The CDR3 has 15 residues. The germline V gene has CDR1 LNHDA and CDR2 SQIVND (reference sequence). The V end was cut by 5 bases, the J end by 3 bases, with 11 bases between. The CDR3 DNA is TGTGCCAGTAGTCCCAGGGCCGGCTATAATTCACCCCTCCACTTT. It yields the protein CASSPRAGYNSPLHF.

This sequence joins TRBV10-2 and TRBJ2-3; TRBD2 matches 9 bases. The CDR3 is made up of 12 amino acids. V lost 1 base, J lost 11 bases, and 1 base stayed unmatched. Germline CDR1 reads WSHSY; CDR2 reads SAAADI. CDR3 in amino acids: CASSEFSGGQYF. For the CDR3, the DNA is TGCGCCAGCAGTGAGTTTAGCGGGGGGCAGTATTTT.

J is TRBJ2-1 and V is TRBV7-2; D not resolved. Trimming left V 0 bases short and J 6 bases short, with 6 bases between. Germline V CDR1 and CDR2: SGHTA, FQGNSA. The CDR3 is 13 residues long. The CDR3: CASSLAASNEQFF. The CDR3 DNA is TGTGCCAGCAGCTTAGCGGCTAGCAATGAGCAGTTCTTC.

This clone turned up a few times. V gene TRBV4-1 combines with J gene TRBJ2-7; maybe TRBD2 (8 bases). The CDR3 loop spans 15 amino acids. The germline V gene has CDR1 MGHRA and CDR2 YSYEKL. Trimming removed 0 bases at V and 9 bases at J, with 18 bases between. The CDR3 here is CASSQDQGGLGRQYF. CDR3 coding DNA: TGCGCCAGCAGCCAAGATCAGGGGGGACTAGGGCGGCAGTACTTC.

The rearrangement joins TRBV6-1 to TRBJ2-7; 7 bases agree with TRBD1. The length of the CDR3 is 14 residues. From germline, CDR1 is MNHNS and CDR2 SASEGT. V shed 8 bases, J shed 3 bases, and the junction held 10 bases outside the gene matches. CDR3 sequence reads: CASEARTGNYEQYF. The CDR3 DNA is TGTGCCAGCGAGGCCAGGACAGGCAACTACGAGCAGTACTTC.

This clone was seen once. The rearrangement links TRBV9 to TRBJ1-4; 9 bases agree with TRBD1. The CDR3 consists of 16 residues. V trimming: 0 bases; J trimming: 7 bases; junction bases outside the gene matches: 7. Looked up from germline, CDR1 is SGDLS and CDR2 is YYNGEE. CDR3 protein: CASSVAKGQGLEKLFF. For the CDR3, the DNA is TGTGCCAGCAGCGTAGCAAAGGGACAGGGTCTTGAAAAACTGTTTTTT.